This entry features one TCR beta chain sequence. Its antigen is undetermined. Lactation, pregnancy, other autoimmune disease or uncontrolled infection excluded patients. The entry originates in a study of T cells in Graves' hyperthyroidism and ophthalmopathy. Study outcomes and limitations: Before onset, by a median of around six months, the model predicted ophthalmopathy.

Amplified regions were TCR beta CDR3 sequences from RNA transcripts. RT-PCR in the first round (using the HTBI primer set) targeted the TCR CDR3. TCRdb reanalysed the multiplex PCR reads using MiXCR and keeps one entry per CDR3 protein. The repertoire holds around 800,000 distinct CDR3 sequences, with over 35% as singletons. This CDR3 contains 15 residues. J was trimmed by 2 bases and V by 3 bases; bases with no gene match: 5. CDR1 and CDR2 (germline): WNHNN, SYGVQD (reference sequence). The TCR sequence derives from a man aged 18-30 years with Graves' hyperthyroidism. Sequencing was carried out using blood. V is TRBV10-1 and J is TRBJ2-3, with 7 bases identical to TRBD2. CDR3 region: CASSEGLAVTDTQYF. The CDR3 nucleotides read TGCGCCAGCAGTGAAGGCCTAGCGGTCACAGATACGCAGTATTTT.